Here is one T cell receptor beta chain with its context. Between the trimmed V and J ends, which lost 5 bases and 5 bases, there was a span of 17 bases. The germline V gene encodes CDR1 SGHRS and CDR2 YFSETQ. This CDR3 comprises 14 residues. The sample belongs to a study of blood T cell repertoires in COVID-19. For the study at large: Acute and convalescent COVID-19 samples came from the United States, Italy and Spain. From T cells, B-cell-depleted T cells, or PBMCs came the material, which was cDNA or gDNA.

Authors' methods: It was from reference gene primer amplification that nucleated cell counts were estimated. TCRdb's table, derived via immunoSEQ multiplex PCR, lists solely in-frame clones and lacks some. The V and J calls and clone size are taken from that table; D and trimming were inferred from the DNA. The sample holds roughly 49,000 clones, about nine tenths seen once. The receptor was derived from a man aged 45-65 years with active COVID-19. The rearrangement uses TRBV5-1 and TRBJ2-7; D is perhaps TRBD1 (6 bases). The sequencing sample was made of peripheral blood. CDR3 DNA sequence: TGCGCCAGCAGACCTCCAGGGGCCGGGGACGAGCAGTACTTC. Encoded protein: CASRPPGAGDEQYF.